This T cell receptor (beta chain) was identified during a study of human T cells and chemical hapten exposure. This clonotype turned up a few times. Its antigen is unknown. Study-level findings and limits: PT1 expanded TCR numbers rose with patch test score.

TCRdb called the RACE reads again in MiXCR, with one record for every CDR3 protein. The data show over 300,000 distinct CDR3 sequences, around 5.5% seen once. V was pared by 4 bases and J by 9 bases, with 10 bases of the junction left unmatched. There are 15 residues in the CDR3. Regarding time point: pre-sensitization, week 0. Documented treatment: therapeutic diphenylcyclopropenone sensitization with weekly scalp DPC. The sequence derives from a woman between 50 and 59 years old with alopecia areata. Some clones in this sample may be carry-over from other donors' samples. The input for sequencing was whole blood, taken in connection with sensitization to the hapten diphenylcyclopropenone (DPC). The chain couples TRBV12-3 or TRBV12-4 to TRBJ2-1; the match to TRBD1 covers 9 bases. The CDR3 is CASSSRDRAWGEQFF. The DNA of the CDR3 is TGTGCCAGCAGTTCCCGGGACAGGGCCTGGGGTGAGCAGTTCTTC.